The 21 T cell receptor beta chains given below trace back to one sample, sequenced in a study of blood T cell repertoires in COVID-19. Profiled with immunoSEQ multiplex PCR; TCRdb holds only in-frame clones, not every one. The sample carries about 18,000 clones, about nine tenths recorded once. Material for sequencing was peripheral blood. The receptors originated from a human donor in a cohort sampled during active COVID-19. The donor label of this sample is uncertain.

The V and J genes are TRBV3-1 (or the pseudogene TRBV3-2) and TRBJ2-2, with D maybe TRBD2 (5 bases). Germline V gene lookup returns CDR1 LGHDT and CDR2 YNNKEL (reference sequence). Trimming pared 2 bases from V and 5 bases from J, leaving 9 bases between. CDR3 length: 14 residues. DNA of the CDR3: TGTGCCAGCAGCCAAAAAGGAGGAACCGGGGAGCTGTTTTTT. It codes for CASSQKGGTGELFF.

The V gene is TRBV5-1, the J gene TRBJ1-1; TRBD1 agrees at 8 bases. The V segment lost 1 base and the J segment 1 base; nucleotides outside the gene matches: 6. The germline CDR1 and CDR2 sequences are SGHRS and YFSETQ. This CDR3 is built from 16 residues. Here the CDR3 DNA reads TGCGCCAGCAGCTTGACAGGGGGGTCGGGGAACACTGAAGCTTTCTTT. Translating it yields CASSLTGGSGNTEAFF.

The chain combines TRBV3-1 (or the pseudogene TRBV3-2) with TRBJ2-7; 11 positions agree with TRBD2. CDR1 and CDR2 (germline): LGHDT, YNNKEL (reference sequence). The CDR3 length is 15 residues. The trim removed 4 bases at V and 3 bases at J, leaving 5 bases unmatched. The CDR3 spells CASSPPTSGIYEQYF. The CDR3 DNA is TGTGCCAGCAGCCCACCGACTAGCGGGATCTACGAGCAGTACTTC.

This rearrangement joins TRBV2 to TRBJ1-4; D unclear. V gave up 2 bases and J gave up 10 bases, with 14 bases separating them. CDR3 length equals 14 residues. Germline V lookup: CDR1 SNHLY, CDR2 FYNNEI. The CDR3 DNA reads TGTGCCAGCAGTGAAAGCCCGGGAGATGGAAAACTGTTTTTT. Its protein product is CASSESPGDGKLFF.

This clone was found once. The gene calls are TRBV4-1 and TRBJ2-1, with D hard to call. With 0 bases removed from V and 1 base from J, the gap between germline ends came to 7 bases. CDR1 is MGHRA and CDR2 is YSYEKL in the germline V gene. The CDR3 length is 15 residues. The CDR3 DNA sequence: TGCGCCAGCAGCCAAGAGGGCAAATCCTACAATGAGCAGTTCTTC. Encoded protein: CASSQEGKSYNEQFF.

This clone came up a few times. This chain joins TRBV5-5 and TRBJ2-6, with 8 bases matching TRBD1. Germline V gene data show CDR1 as SGHKS and CDR2 as YYEKEE (reference sequence). The trim removed 4 bases at V and 2 bases at J, leaving 11 bases unmatched. This CDR3 has 18 residues. This chain's CDR3 is CASSLRTGILTGANVLTF. In DNA form, the CDR3 reads TGTGCCAGCAGCCTCCGGACAGGGATATTGACTGGGGCCAACGTCCTGACTTTC.

The chain is built from TRBV5-1 and TRBJ1-1; 7 bases are a match to TRBD1. V shed 5 bases and J 0 bases; nucleotides not matched to a gene: 4. Germline V gene lookup returns CDR1 SGHRS and CDR2 YFSETQ. This CDR3 has 14 amino acids. This CDR3 is CASRPGQLNTEAFF. DNA for the CDR3: TGCGCCAGCAGACCGGGACAGCTGAACACTGAAGCTTTCTTT. Combining the CDR3 with reference TRBV5-1 and TRBJ1-1 gives the whole variable domain KAGVTQTPRYLIKTRGQQVTLSCSPISGHRSVSWYQQTPGQGLQFLFEYFSETQRNKGNFPGRFSGRQFSNSRSEMNVSTLELGDSALYLCASRPGQLNTEAFFGQGTRLTVV.

The table lists this clone with a count of one. A read error may produce the germline difference seen at one junction end. The chain recombines TRBV7-7 with TRBJ2-2; 10 bases are a match to TRBD2. Germline CDR1 and CDR2: SSHAT and FNYEAQ (reference sequence). The CDR3 has 15 amino acids. The CDR3 protein is CASSPSGGNTGELFF. CDR3 bases: TGTGCTAGCAGCCCTAGCGGGGGGAACACCGGGGAGCTGTTTTTT.

The chain carries TRBV28 and TRBJ1-5; perhaps TRBD1 as D (5 bases). The germline V gene has CDR1 MDHEN and CDR2 SYDVKM. V gave up 2 bases and J gave up 1 base, with 18 bases separating them. This CDR3 contains 18 residues. CDR3 nucleotides: TGTGCCAGCAGTTTAATGGTACAGGCCACTCGAAGCAATCAGCCCCAGCATTTT. This encodes CASSLMVQATRSNQPQHF.

This sequence joins TRBV7-8 and TRBJ2-5; 8 bases are shared with TRBD2. Germline CDR1 is SGHVS and CDR2 is FQNEAQ. The CDR3 has 18 amino acids. V lost 2 bases, J lost 0 bases, and 11 bases stayed unmatched. The CDR3 region has the DNA TGTGCCAGCAGCTTAAGAGTGGGGGGGGGACTAGACCAAGAGACCCAGTACTTC. Encoded protein: CASSLRVGGGLDQETQYF.

Only one count was recorded for this clone. The CDR3: CASSFGRATEAFF. The CDR3 DNA reads TGTGCCAGCAGTTTCGGCAGGGCCACTGAAGCTTTCTTT. The chain uses TRBV12-3 or TRBV12-4 and TRBJ1-1; D might be TRBD1 (5 bases). V gave up 3 bases and J gave up 4 bases, with 9 bases separating them. The CDR3 is 13 amino acids.

This chain uses TRBV10-3 with TRBJ2-7, with 10 bases matching TRBD2. V lost 4 bases to trimming and J lost 7 bases; unmatched junction nucleotides: 10. The CDR3 runs to 15 residues. From germline, CDR1 is ENHRY and CDR2 SYGVKD. The CDR3 DNA follows: TGTGCCATCAGTGCCCCGGGACTAGCGAGCCGGGAGCAGTACTTC. It encodes CAISAPGLASREQYF.

This chain joins TRBV5-8 and TRBJ2-2; TRBD2 aligns across 11 bases. CDR3 size: 18 residues. Looked up from germline, CDR1 is SGHTS and CDR2 is YDEGEE. The trim removed 3 bases at V and 6 bases at J, leaving 13 bases unmatched. CDR3 sequence (DNA): TGTGCCAGCAGCTCTCCCACTAGCGGGAGTGCTATAGCCGGGGAGCTGTTTTTT. It yields the protein CASSSPTSGSAIAGELFF.

The gene calls are TRBV6-5 and TRBJ1-2; no firm D call. Trimming stripped 6 bases from V and 3 bases from J, with 11 bases between. Germline V gene sequence: CDR1 MNHEY, CDR2 SVGAGI. The CDR3 is 13 residues long. The CDR3 DNA reads as TGTGCCAGCAGGGGGAGGGCGGACTATGGCTACACCTTC. Its translation: CASRGRADYGYTF.

This chain links TRBV16 with TRBJ2-2; unclear D gene. The germline V and J ends were trimmed by 4 bases and 3 bases, with 9 bases remaining between them. The CDR3 totals 14 residues. The germline V gene encodes CDR1 KGHSY and CDR2 FQNENV. The CDR3 nucleotides are TGTGCCAGCAGCCCGAACGGGTACACCGGGGAGCTGTTTTTT. This encodes CASSPNGYTGELFF.

This clone was observed a single time. This sequence joins TRBV6-5 and TRBJ2-1; 11 bases are a match to TRBD1. The CDR3 is 14 amino acids. The V and J ends lost 7 bases and 6 bases, in that order; junction bases with no gene match: 5. CDR1 and CDR2 from the germline V gene are MNHEY and SVGAGI. The DNA of the CDR3 is TGTGCCAGCATCCCCGGGACAGGGGGCAATGAGCAGTTCTTC. It yields the protein CASIPGTGGNEQFF.

The chain is built from TRBV5-1 and TRBJ2-6; D is undetermined. Germline values: CDR1 SGHRS, CDR2 YFSETQ. With 5 bases removed from V and 1 base from J, the gap between germline ends came to 16 bases. This CDR3 contains 17 residues. DNA of the CDR3: TGCGCCAGCAGTCCTCGAGTAGCCCCTTCTGGGGCCAACGTCCTGACTTTC. Amino acid sequence: CASSPRVAPSGANVLTF.

The V and J genes are TRBV5-1 and TRBJ2-7; maybe TRBD2 (7 bases). This CDR3 is 14 amino acids long. Germline V CDR1 and CDR2: SGHRS, YFSETQ. V was shortened by 4 bases and J by 3 bases, with 14 bases between the two germline ends. The CDR3 nucleotides are TGCGCCAGCAGCCCCCCGGGGGGCAACTACGAGCAGTACTTC. Translation: CASSPPGGNYEQYF.

The chain links TRBV11-1 to TRBJ2-7; 7 bases agree with TRBD2. Germline CDR1 and CDR2: SGHAT and FQDESV (reference sequence). The trim removed 6 bases at V and 6 bases at J, leaving 8 bases unmatched. This CDR3 region has 13 residues. CDR3: CASSPGGGGEQYF. CDR3 nucleotide sequence: TGTGCCAGCAGTCCCGGCGGGGGAGGCGAGCAGTACTTC.

This clone was seen a handful of times. The V gene is TRBV6-1, the J gene TRBJ1-4, with TRBD1 as a possible D gene (6 bases). V lost 2 bases and J 8 bases, leaving 15 bases between the germline ends. The CDR3 has 15 amino acids. Germline V CDR1 and CDR2: MNHNS, SASEGT. The CDR3 here is CASSEKGHRAEKLFF. The DNA of the CDR3 is TGTGCCAGCAGTGAAAAGGGACACCGAGCGGAAAAACTGTTTTTT.

This clone was detected only a few times. The chain combines TRBV2 with TRBJ1-5, with unresolved D. In germline, CDR1 is SNHLY, CDR2 FYNNEI. There are 14 residues in the CDR3. Trimming cost V 5 bases and J 5 bases, with 13 bases left between them. CDR3 bases: TGTGCCAGCAGTCACAGTTTTAACGATCAGCCCCAGCATTTT. It yields the protein CASSHSFNDQPQHF.